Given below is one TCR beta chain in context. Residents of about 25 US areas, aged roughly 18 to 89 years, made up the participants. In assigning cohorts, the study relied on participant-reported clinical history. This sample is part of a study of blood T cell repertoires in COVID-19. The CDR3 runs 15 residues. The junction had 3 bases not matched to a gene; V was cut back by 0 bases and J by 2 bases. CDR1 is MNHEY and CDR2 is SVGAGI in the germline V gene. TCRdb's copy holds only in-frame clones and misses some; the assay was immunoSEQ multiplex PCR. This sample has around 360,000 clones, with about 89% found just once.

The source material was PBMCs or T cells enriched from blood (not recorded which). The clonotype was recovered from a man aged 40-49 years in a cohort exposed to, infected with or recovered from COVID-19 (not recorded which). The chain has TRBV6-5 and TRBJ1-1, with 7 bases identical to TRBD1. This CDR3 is CASSYSGQLNTEAFF. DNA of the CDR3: TGTGCCAGCAGTTACTCGGGACAGCTCAACACTGAAGCTTTCTTT.